The 14 T cell receptor beta chains below were found in one sample sequenced in a study of T cell responses to AZD1222 COVID-19 vaccine (dated by TCRdb to 2020 to 2023). The library relied on the immunoSEQ multiplex PCR assay. Held by TCRdb, this immuneACCESS table contains in-frame sequences only and omits some clones. Under half of the omission traces to an unresolved V gene where checked; the cause of the rest is unknown. The sample table holds around 150,000 clones, of which over 75% were seen once. Around 4.4% of the sample is held by the ten biggest clonotypes. The sample's time point label, in plain terms: about 28 days (+/-7) after the second vaccine dose. The material was peripheral blood, obtained 28 days after the second AZD1222 dose. The receptors originated from an adult who received the AZD1222 COVID-19 vaccine.

The chain links TRBV18 to TRBJ1-1; no definite D call. Germline loops: CDR1 KGHSH, CDR2 LQKENI. The V end was cut by 3 bases, the J end by 2 bases, with 7 bases between. The CDR3 spans 13 residues. The CDR3 reads CASSPQINTEAFF. The CDR3 nucleotides are TGTGCCAGCTCACCCCAAATTAACACTGAAGCTTTCTTT.

The chain uses TRBV18 and TRBJ1-4; D is unresolved. Germline V lookup: CDR1 KGHSH, CDR2 LQKENI. This CDR3 is 13 amino acids long. Trimming removed 4 bases from V and 7 bases from J, with 10 bases in between. The CDR3 region has the DNA TGTGCCAGCTCACGTCAGGCCTCTGAAAAACTGTTTTTT. Its translation: CASSRQASEKLFF.

The chain joins TRBV28 to TRBJ1-2, with 9 bases fitting TRBD1. This CDR3 is built from 16 residues. Unmatched junction bases numbered 20, after V lost 8 bases and J lost 10 bases. Germline V lookup: CDR1 MDHEN, CDR2 SYDVKM. The CDR3 sequence: CASSGGPGQGLRDYTF. In DNA, the CDR3 is TGTGCCAGCTCTGGGGGACCGGGACAGGGATTGAGGGACTACACCTTC.

The chain carries TRBV27 and TRBJ1-5; 7 bases agree with TRBD1. The trim removed 6 bases at V and 4 bases at J, leaving 15 bases unmatched. The V gene's germline CDR1 is MNHEY and CDR2 SMNVEV (reference sequence). The CDR3 length is 17 residues. The CDR3 DNA sequence: TGTGCCAGCAGGAAGGACAGGAGCCTAAAAGAAAATCAGCCCCAGCATTTT. Its translation is CASRKDRSLKENQPQHF.

This clone was observed once. As DNA, the CDR3 is TGCTCCGACCTACCAATCTACAGGGAATTGGCTGGAAACACCATATATTTT. Translation gives CSDLPIYRELAGNTIYF. The chain couples TRBV10-2 to TRBJ1-3; perhaps TRBD1 as D (6 bases). Germline V CDR1 and CDR2: WSHSY, SAAADI. There are 17 residues in the CDR3.

This sequence joins TRBV6-5 and TRBJ2-2; D is unclear. The V end lost 5 bases, the J end lost 7 bases, and 8 bases lay between the germline ends. Germline CDR1 MNHEY, CDR2 SVGAGI. The CDR3 loop spans 12 amino acids. CDR3 coding DNA: TGTGCCAGCAGTCCCGGTGGCGGGGAGCTGTTTTTT. It is translated as CASSPGGGELFF.

This clone appeared once. The rearrangement links TRBV19 to TRBJ1-1; 7 bases line up with TRBD1. The germline gives CDR1 LNHDA, CDR2 SQIVND (reference sequence). V shed 7 bases and J 6 bases; nucleotides not matched to a gene: 14. This CDR3 region has 15 residues. DNA for the CDR3: TGTGCCAGTACCAAGAGCAGGGGGAAGTTTGCTGAAGCTTTCTTT. Translation: CASTKSRGKFAEAFF.

The rearrangement uses TRBV7-6 and TRBJ1-4, with D unclear. CDR1 and CDR2 (germline): SGHVS, FNYEAQ. Trimming took off 5 bases at V and 2 bases at J, with 12 bases between the two ends. This CDR3 spans 15 amino acids. The CDR3 region is CASSGGVQTNEKLFF. In DNA, the CDR3 is TGTGCCAGCAGCGGAGGCGTCCAGACTAATGAAAAACTGTTTTTT.

The CDR3 sequence is CASSEATGTGVVYF. Here the CDR3 DNA reads TGTGCCAGCAGTGAAGCAACCGGGACAGGAGTGGTCTACTTC. The rearrangement uses TRBV6-1 and TRBJ2-5; 8 nucleotides line up with TRBD1. There are 14 residues in the CDR3. Germline-derived CDR1 and CDR2 are MNHNS and SASEGT. With V trimmed by 0 bases and J by 14 bases, 11 bases remained unmatched.

Only one count was recorded for this clone. CDR3 loop: CASSRGPDNSPLHF. The CDR3 DNA follows: TGTGCCAGCAGCCGGGGACCGGATAATTCACCCCTCCACTTT. This chain joins TRBV5-5 and TRBJ1-6, with D possibly being TRBD1 (5 bases). The CDR3 is made up of 14 amino acids. The V and J ends lost 4 bases and 5 bases respectively, with 10 bases between them. Per germline, CDR1 SGHKS and CDR2 YYEKEE (reference sequence).

This sequence joins TRBV5-5 and TRBJ1-2; D is undetermined. Trimming removed 4 bases at V and 3 bases at J, with 7 bases between. The CDR3 consists of 12 residues. Per germline, CDR1 SGHKS and CDR2 YYEKEE (reference sequence). The CDR3 nucleotides read TGTGCCAGCAGCCTAGAGGACTATGGCTACACCTTC. Amino acid sequence: CASSLEDYGYTF.

The V gene is TRBV6-1, the J gene TRBJ2-3, with 11 bases that match TRBD2. This CDR3 contains 15 residues. Germline trimming cut 1 base from V and 4 bases from J; bases unmatched to any gene: 1. Germline assignment: CDR1 MNHNS and CDR2 SASEGT. CDR3 nucleotides: TGTGCCAGCAGTGAAGTTAGCGGGGGGGCAGATACGCAGTATTTT. Its protein is CASSEVSGGADTQYF.

The CDR3 nucleotides read TGTGCCAGCAGCTTATATAGTGGGGGGCTTGGAGATACGCAGTATTTT. Its protein product is CASSLYSGGLGDTQYF. The chain carries TRBV7-2 and TRBJ2-3, with D possibly being TRBD1 or TRBD2 (6 bases each). V was cut by 2 bases and J by 5 bases, with 17 bases left in between. This CDR3 is 16 amino acids long. The germline gives CDR1 SGHTA, CDR2 FQGNSA.

The chain has TRBV7-8 and TRBJ2-4, with a weak D call TRBD1 (6 bases). Germline lookup yields CDR1 SGHVS and CDR2 FQNEAQ. This CDR3 is 18 amino acids long. With 2 bases removed from V and 0 bases from J, the gap between germline ends came to 17 bases. The CDR3 sequence: CASSLRLGTPLAKNIQYF. The CDR3 DNA follows: TGTGCCAGCAGCTTAAGGTTGGGGACACCCCTAGCCAAAAACATTCAGTACTTC.